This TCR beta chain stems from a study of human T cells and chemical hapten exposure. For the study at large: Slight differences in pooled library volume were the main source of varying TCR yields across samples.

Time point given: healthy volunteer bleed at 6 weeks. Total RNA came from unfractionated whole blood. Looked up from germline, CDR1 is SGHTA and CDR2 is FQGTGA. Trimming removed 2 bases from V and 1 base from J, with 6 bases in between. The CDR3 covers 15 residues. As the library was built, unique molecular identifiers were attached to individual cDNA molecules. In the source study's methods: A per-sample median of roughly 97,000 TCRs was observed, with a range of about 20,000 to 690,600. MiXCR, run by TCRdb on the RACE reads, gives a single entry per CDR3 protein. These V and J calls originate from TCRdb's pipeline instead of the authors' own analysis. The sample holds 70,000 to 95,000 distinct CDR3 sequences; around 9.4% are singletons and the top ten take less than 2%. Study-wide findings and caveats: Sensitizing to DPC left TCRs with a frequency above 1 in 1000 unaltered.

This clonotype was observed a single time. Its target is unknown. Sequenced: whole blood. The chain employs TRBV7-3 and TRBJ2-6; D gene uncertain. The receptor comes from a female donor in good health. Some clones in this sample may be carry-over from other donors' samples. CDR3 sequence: CASSLWGSGANVLTF. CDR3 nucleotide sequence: TGTGCCAGCAGCTTATGGGGATCTGGGGCCAACGTCCTGACTTTC.